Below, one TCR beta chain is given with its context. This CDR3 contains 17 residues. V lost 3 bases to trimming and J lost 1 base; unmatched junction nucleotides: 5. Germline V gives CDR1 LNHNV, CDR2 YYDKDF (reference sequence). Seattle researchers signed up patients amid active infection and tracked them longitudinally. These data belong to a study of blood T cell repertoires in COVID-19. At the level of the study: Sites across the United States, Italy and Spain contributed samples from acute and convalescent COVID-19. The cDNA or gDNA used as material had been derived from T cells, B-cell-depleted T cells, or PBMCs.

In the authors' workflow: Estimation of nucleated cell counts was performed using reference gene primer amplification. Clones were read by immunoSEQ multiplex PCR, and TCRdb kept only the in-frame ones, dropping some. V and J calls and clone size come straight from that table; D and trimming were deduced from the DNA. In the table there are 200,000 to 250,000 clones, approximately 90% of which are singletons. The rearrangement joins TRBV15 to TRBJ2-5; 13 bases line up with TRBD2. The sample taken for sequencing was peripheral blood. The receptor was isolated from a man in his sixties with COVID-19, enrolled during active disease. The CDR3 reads CATSRALAGGGQETQYF. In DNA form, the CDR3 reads TGTGCCACCAGCAGGGCACTAGCGGGAGGGGGCCAAGAGACCCAGTACTTC.